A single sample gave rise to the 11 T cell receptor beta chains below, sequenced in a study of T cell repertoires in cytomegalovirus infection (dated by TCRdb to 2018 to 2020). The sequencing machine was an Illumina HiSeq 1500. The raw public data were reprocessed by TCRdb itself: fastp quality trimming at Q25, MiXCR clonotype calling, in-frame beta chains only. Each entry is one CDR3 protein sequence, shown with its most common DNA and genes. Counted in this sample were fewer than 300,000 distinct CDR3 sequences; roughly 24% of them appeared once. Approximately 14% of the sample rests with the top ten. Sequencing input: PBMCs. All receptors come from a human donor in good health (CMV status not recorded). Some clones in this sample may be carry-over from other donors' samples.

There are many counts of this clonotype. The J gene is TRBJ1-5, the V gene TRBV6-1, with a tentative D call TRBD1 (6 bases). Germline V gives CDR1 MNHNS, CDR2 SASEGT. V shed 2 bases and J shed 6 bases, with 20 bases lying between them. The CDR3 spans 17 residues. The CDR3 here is CASSEKTGTPKGQPQHF. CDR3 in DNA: TGTGCCAGCAGTGAAAAGACCGGGACACCTAAGGGTCAGCCCCAGCATTTT.

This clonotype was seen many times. CDR3 in DNA: TGTGCCAGCACCTCCCTCCGAAGGGACCAAGAGACCCAGTACTTC. This sequence encodes CASTSLRRDQETQYF. The chain is built from TRBV6-6 and TRBJ2-5; no firm D call. In germline, CDR1 is MNHNY, CDR2 SVGAGI (reference sequence). V dropped 7 bases and J dropped 0 bases, with 15 bases sitting between them. The CDR3 is 15 residues long.

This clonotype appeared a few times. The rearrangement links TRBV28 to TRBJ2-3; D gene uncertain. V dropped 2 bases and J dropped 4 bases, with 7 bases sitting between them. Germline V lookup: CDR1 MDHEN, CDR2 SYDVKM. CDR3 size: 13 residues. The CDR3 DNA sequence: TGTGCCAGCAGTTTAAGAGCGTCAGATACGCAGTATTTT. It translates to CASSLRASDTQYF.

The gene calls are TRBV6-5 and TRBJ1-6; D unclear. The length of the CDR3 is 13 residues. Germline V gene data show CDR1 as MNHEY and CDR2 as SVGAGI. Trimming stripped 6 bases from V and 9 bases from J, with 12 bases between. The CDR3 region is CASRLGGVSPLHF. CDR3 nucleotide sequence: TGTGCCAGCAGGCTTGGTGGTGTTTCACCCCTCCACTTT.

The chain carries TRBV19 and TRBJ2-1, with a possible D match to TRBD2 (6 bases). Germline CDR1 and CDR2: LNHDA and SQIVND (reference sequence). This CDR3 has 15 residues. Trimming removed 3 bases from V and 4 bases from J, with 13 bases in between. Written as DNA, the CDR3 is TGTGCCAGTAGTATTTCGGTAGCGGTGTACAATGAGCAGTTCTTC. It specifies CASSISVAVYNEQFF.

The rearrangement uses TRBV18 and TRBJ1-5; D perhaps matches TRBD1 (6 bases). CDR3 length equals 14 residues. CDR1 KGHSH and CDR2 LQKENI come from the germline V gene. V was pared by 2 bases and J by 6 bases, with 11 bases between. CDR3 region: CASSPGGATQPQHF. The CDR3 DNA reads TGTGCCAGCTCACCAGGGGGGGCGACTCAGCCCCAGCATTTT.

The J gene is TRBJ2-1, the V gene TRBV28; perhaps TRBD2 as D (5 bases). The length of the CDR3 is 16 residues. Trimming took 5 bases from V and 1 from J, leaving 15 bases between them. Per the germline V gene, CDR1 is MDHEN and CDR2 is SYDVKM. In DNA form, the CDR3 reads TGTGCCAGCAGTCTACTAGACGGGGTATCCTACAATGAGCAGTTCTTC. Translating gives CASSLLDGVSYNEQFF.

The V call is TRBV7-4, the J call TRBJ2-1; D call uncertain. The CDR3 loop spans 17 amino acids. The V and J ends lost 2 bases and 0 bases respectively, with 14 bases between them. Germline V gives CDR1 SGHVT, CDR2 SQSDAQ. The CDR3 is CASSLLLSPSSYNEQFF. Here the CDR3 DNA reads TGTGCCAGCAGCTTACTGTTGTCTCCGAGCTCCTACAATGAGCAGTTCTTC.

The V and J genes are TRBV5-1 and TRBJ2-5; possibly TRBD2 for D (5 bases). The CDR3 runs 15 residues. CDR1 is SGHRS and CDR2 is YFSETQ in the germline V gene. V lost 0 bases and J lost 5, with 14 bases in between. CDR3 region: CASSLASMEEETQYF. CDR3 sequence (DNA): TGCGCCAGCAGCTTGGCCAGTATGGAGGAGGAGACCCAGTACTTC.

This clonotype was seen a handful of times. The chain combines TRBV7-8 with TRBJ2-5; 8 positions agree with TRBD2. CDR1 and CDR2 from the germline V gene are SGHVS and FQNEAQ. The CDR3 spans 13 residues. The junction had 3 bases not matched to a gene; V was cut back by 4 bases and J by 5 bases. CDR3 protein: CASSSGTRETQYF. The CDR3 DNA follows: TGTGCCAGCAGCTCCGGGACTAGGGAGACCCAGTACTTC. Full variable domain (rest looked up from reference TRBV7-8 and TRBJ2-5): GAGVSQSPRYKVAKRGQDVALRCDPISGHVSLFWYQQALGQGPEFLTYFQNEAQLDKSGLPSDRFFAERPEGSVSTLKIQRTQQEDSAVYLCASSSGTRETQYFGPGTRLLVL.

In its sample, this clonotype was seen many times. This CDR3 reads CASSLPRARTSGRPYEQYF. CDR3 coding DNA: TGTGCCAGCAGCCTCCCCCGGGCGAGGACTAGCGGGAGGCCCTACGAGCAGTACTTC. V gene TRBV7-6 combines with J gene TRBJ2-7, with 14 bases that match TRBD2. The CDR3 sequence is 19 residues long. V lost 5 bases, J lost 2 bases, and 14 bases stayed unmatched. Germline V CDR1 and CDR2: SGHVS, FNYEAQ.